The following is a TCR beta chain sequence with its context. Germline CDR1 and CDR2: GTSNPN and SVGIG (reference sequence). This CDR3 is built from 14 residues. Trimming took off 0 bases at V and 8 bases at J, with 11 bases between the two ends. This sample was included in a study of cytotoxic CD8 clonotypes in ibrutinib-treated CLL. TCRdb's copy holds only in-frame clones and misses some; the assay was immunoSEQ multiplex PCR. The sample holds about 45,000 clones, 55% to 80% seen once. The sequences come from PBMCs, collected after 12 months of ibrutinib treatment. The receptor was derived from a human donor with chronic lymphocytic leukemia. J is TRBJ1-6 and V is TRBV30; D is uncertain. Here the CDR3 DNA reads TGTGCCTGGAGTGTTGGTCAGAAGGATTCACCCCTCCACTTT. Encoded protein: CAWSVGQKDSPLHF.